The 12 T cell receptor beta chains listed next were all sequenced from one sample in a study of cytomegalovirus exposure and HLA in healthy donors. It was with 60 Vbeta and 13 Jbeta primers that the PCR ran. TCRdb keeps only in-frame clones here, not all; method: immunoSEQ multiplex PCR. Of hundreds of thousands of clones detected, 70% to 90% appear once; the ten largest clones hold less than 2.5%. Sequencing input: PBMCs. The receptors stem from a woman in her late teens or twenties in good health and CMV-seronegative.

This clone was counted a single time. The chain joins TRBV6-5 to TRBJ2-2, with 8 positions matching TRBD1. V was pared by 6 bases and J by 7 bases, with 10 bases of the junction left unmatched. Germline values: CDR1 MNHEY, CDR2 SVGAGI. The CDR3 totals 15 residues. The DNA for the CDR3 is TGTGCCAGCAGCCAAGGACAGGGAGTGGGCGGGGAGCTGTTTTTT. It specifies CASSQGQGVGGELFF.

V gene TRBV5-4 combines with J gene TRBJ2-5, with TRBD2 matching over 8 bases. The CDR3 contains 15 residues. V shed 3 bases, J shed 1 base, and the junction held 5 bases outside the gene matches. From germline, CDR1 is SGHNT and CDR2 YYREEE (reference sequence). This chain's CDR3 is CASSYGTSRQETQYF. Here the CDR3 DNA reads TGTGCCAGCAGCTACGGGACTAGTCGCCAAGAGACCCAGTACTTC.

The rearrangement links TRBV4-1 to TRBJ1-1; D may be TRBD1 (5 bases). CDR1 is MGHRA, CDR2 YSYEKL, per germline. The CDR3 has 15 amino acids. The ends were cut back, 0 bases at V and 5 bases at J, with 13 bases in the middle. The CDR3 region has the DNA TGCGCCAGCAGCCAAGAAGGTGCAGGGTGGACTGAAGCTTTCTTT. Protein product: CASSQEGAGWTEAFF.

The chain is built from TRBV5-1 and TRBJ2-2; 10 bases line up with TRBD2. The length of the CDR3 is 16 residues. After removal of 0 bases from V and 3 bases from J, the junction contained 2 bases not matched to a gene. In germline, CDR1 is SGHRS, CDR2 YFSETQ. CDR3 in amino acids: CASSLALAGYTGELFF. The CDR3 DNA reads TGCGCCAGCAGCTTGGCACTAGCGGGGTACACCGGGGAGCTGTTTTTT.

This clone appeared a single time. The CDR3 here is CASSWSNRGNTEAFF. CDR3 bases: TGTGCCAGCAGCTGGTCAAACAGGGGGAACACTGAAGCTTTCTTT. The rearrangement joins TRBV7-8 to TRBJ1-1; TRBD1 matches at 7 bases. The CDR3 is 15 residues long. Germline CDR1 reads SGHVS; CDR2 reads FQNEAQ. V gave up 4 bases and J gave up 1 base; unmatched junction bases: 6. The full variable domain, rest sourced from reference TRBV7-8 and TRBJ1-1, is GAGVSQSPRYKVAKRGQDVALRCDPISGHVSLFWYQQALGQGPEFLTYFQNEAQLDKSGLPSDRFFAERPEGSVSTLKIQRTQQEDSAVYLCASSWSNRGNTEAFFGQGTRLTVV.

The chain joins TRBV27 to TRBJ1-3; tentative D call: TRBD1 (5 bases). With 3 bases removed from V and 6 bases from J, the gap between germline ends came to 12 bases. CDR3 size: 14 residues. Germline values: CDR1 MNHEY, CDR2 SMNVEV (reference sequence). In DNA, the CDR3 is TGTGCCAGCAGTTTCTCCTCCAGGGCAAACACCATATATTTT. Its translation is CASSFSSRANTIYF.

The rearrangement links TRBV4-2 to TRBJ2-1, with 7 nucleotides matching TRBD1. The CDR3 is 17 amino acids. The V gene end was trimmed by 0 bases and the J gene end by 1 base; junction bases not matched to a gene: 6. CDR1 and CDR2 (germline): LGHNA, YNFKEQ. The CDR3 region is CASSQDLTGVSYNEQFF. CDR3 in DNA: TGTGCCAGCAGCCAAGACTTAACAGGGGTGTCCTACAATGAGCAGTTCTTC.

This chain joins TRBV5-1 and TRBJ2-5; TRBD2 matches 14 bases. The germline V gene encodes CDR1 SGHRS and CDR2 YFSETQ. The CDR3 covers 16 residues. V dropped 3 bases and J dropped 1; count of bases not matched to a gene: 2. Here the CDR3 DNA reads TGCGCCAGCAGCTGGGGGACTAGCGGGGGCCAAGAGACCCAGTACTTC. Amino acids: CASSWGTSGGQETQYF.

In this sample, this clone turned up once. The rearrangement uses TRBV5-6 and TRBJ2-3; no clear D. CDR3 length equals 13 residues. Trimming shortened V by 3 bases and J by 2 bases, and 7 bases separated the two germline ends. The germline CDR1 and CDR2 sequences are SGHDT and YYEEEE. The CDR3 nucleotides read TGTGCCAGCAGCTACTCCCTCACAGATACGCAGTATTTT. It yields the protein CASSYSLTDTQYF.

This clone was detected only once. The chain is built from TRBV7-8 and TRBJ2-6; 7 nucleotides align to TRBD1. This CDR3 spans 16 amino acids. The V gene end was trimmed by 3 bases and the J gene end by 1 base; junction bases not matched to a gene: 3. Looked up from germline, CDR1 is SGHVS and CDR2 is FQNEAQ. The CDR3 spells CASSLDRSSGANVLTF. The CDR3 DNA reads TGTGCCAGCAGCTTGGACAGGTCTTCTGGGGCCAACGTCCTGACTTTC.

V is TRBV25-1 and J is TRBJ1-1; tentatively, D is TRBD1 (6 bases). V lost 8 bases and J 7 bases, leaving 17 bases between the germline ends. CDR1 MGHDK and CDR2 SYGVNS come from the germline V gene. CDR3 length equals 13 residues. The CDR3 bases are TGTGCCAGCTCACGAGGGGGGGAGGGTGAAGCTTTCTTT. Translated, it gives CASSRGGEGEAFF.

The chain carries TRBV19 and TRBJ1-5; 7 nucleotides match TRBD1. The V and J ends lost 5 bases and 4 bases, in that order; junction bases with no gene match: 8. CDR3 size: 15 residues. Germline lookup yields CDR1 LNHDA and CDR2 SQIVND (reference sequence). CDR3 amino acids: CASSAGDSQNQPQHF. DNA of the CDR3: TGTGCCAGTAGTGCCGGGGACAGCCAAAATCAGCCCCAGCATTTT.